The 20 T cell receptor beta chains below were found in one sample sequenced in a study of early T cells in non-severe SARS-CoV-2 infection. MiXCR, run by TCRdb on the 5' RACE reads, gives a single entry per CDR3 protein. The sample lists over 95,000 distinct CDR3 sequences, approximately 15% occurring once. The specimen was whole blood. These receptors all stem from an adult who was a healthcare worker with PCR-confirmed SARS-CoV-2 infection or an uninfected control (not recorded which).

This clonotype was recorded a few times. V is TRBV29-1 and J is TRBJ2-1, with TRBD2 identical over 10 bases. Germline CDR1 SQVTM, CDR2 ANQGSEA. The V gene end was trimmed by 4 bases and the J gene end by 4 bases; junction bases not matched to a gene: 4. The CDR3 spans 14 residues. CDR3 DNA sequence: TGCAGCGTTGGTCGGACTAGCGGTTACAATGAGCAGTTCTTC. This gives the protein CSVGRTSGYNEQFF.

This clonotype occurred a few times. The chain employs TRBV5-1 and TRBJ2-7; D may be TRBD2 (6 bases). The germline gives CDR1 SGHRS, CDR2 YFSETQ. Trimming took off 3 bases at V and 5 bases at J, with 18 bases between the two ends. The CDR3 covers 15 residues. The CDR3 bases are TGCGCCAGCAGCTCCCCGACGGCGGGGAAGGACGAGCAGTACTTC. Its protein product is CASSSPTAGKDEQYF. Combining the CDR3 with reference TRBV5-1 and TRBJ2-7 gives the whole variable domain KAGVTQTPRYLIKTRGQQVTLSCSPISGHRSVSWYQQTPGQGLQFLFEYFSETQRNKGNFPGRFSGRQFSNSRSEMNVSTLELGDSALYLCASSSPTAGKDEQYFGPGTRLTVT.

This clonotype was detected only a few times. The rearrangement joins TRBV27 to TRBJ1-1, with 7 bases lining up with TRBD1. Germline V gene lookup returns CDR1 MNHEY and CDR2 SMNVEV (reference sequence). The CDR3 consists of 13 residues. V lost 9 bases, J lost 4 bases, and 8 bases stayed unmatched. The chain's CDR3 is CASSRGTFTEAFF. DNA for the CDR3: TGTGCCAGTTCCAGGGGGACCTTCACTGAAGCTTTCTTT.

The genes are TRBV28 and TRBJ1-2, with D unresolved. This CDR3 contains 15 residues. The V end was cut by 8 bases, the J end by 0 bases, with 16 bases between. Germline V lookup: CDR1 MDHEN, CDR2 SYDVKM. The CDR3 here is CASLPGAWANYGYTF. CDR3 in DNA: TGTGCCAGCTTACCGGGAGCCTGGGCTAACTATGGCTACACCTTC.

This rearrangement joins TRBV15 to TRBJ2-1; the D is unclear. V lost 3 bases to trimming and J lost 4 bases, with 16 bases between them. Germline loops: CDR1 LNHNV, CDR2 YYDKDF (reference sequence). The CDR3 extends over 16 amino acids. The CDR3 DNA is TGTGCCACCAGCAGCAAAAAGCAGGCCCTTTACAATGAGCAGTTCTTC. Translating gives CATSSKKQALYNEQFF.

This chain uses TRBV30 with TRBJ2-7; the D is unclear. The V end lost 3 bases, the J end lost 1 base, and 7 bases lay between the germline ends. The CDR3 consists of 12 residues. Per the germline V gene, CDR1 is GTSNPN and CDR2 is SVGIG (reference sequence). For the CDR3, the DNA is TGTGCCTGGAGCCTATTTTCCTACGAGCAGTACTTC. Translation: CAWSLFSYEQYF.

The chain carries TRBV4-2 and TRBJ1-1; 7 bases are a match to TRBD1. The CDR3 runs to 17 residues. Unmatched junction bases numbered 13, after V lost 4 bases and J lost 2 bases. Germline-derived CDR1 and CDR2 are LGHNA and YNFKEQ. CDR3 nucleotides: TGTGCCAGCAGCCCCGACCCTCGGACAGGCGAAAACACTGAAGCTTTCTTT. Translating it yields CASSPDPRTGENTEAFF.

This clonotype appeared a few times. The chain joins TRBV6-2 or TRBV6-3 to TRBJ2-7; 9 bases match TRBD1. J gave up 1 base and V 4 bases, and 5 bases lay outside the gene matches. Germline loops: CDR1 MNHEY, CDR2 SVGEGT. This CDR3 is 15 amino acids long. CDR3 DNA: TGTGCCAGCAGTTCCTGGACAGGGGATTCCTACGAGCAGTACTTC. It encodes CASSSWTGDSYEQYF.

The chain combines TRBV7-9 with TRBJ2-7, with D tentatively TRBD2 (5 bases). The CDR3 covers 14 residues. The germline gives CDR1 SEHNR, CDR2 FQNEAQ (reference sequence). Between the trimmed V and J ends, which lost 5 bases and 4 bases, there was a span of 15 bases. The CDR3 DNA is TGTGCCAGCAGCACCGGGCGGGCACCGTACGAGCAGTACTTC. This sequence encodes CASSTGRAPYEQYF.

Comments on this clonotype: A junction end diverges from the germline sequence, so it may reflect a read error. The chain recombines TRBV10-2 with TRBJ2-1, with D possibly being TRBD1 (6 bases). Looked up from germline, CDR1 is WSHSY and CDR2 is SAAADI. The length of the CDR3 is 13 residues. The CDR3 spells CASSESKRAGEIF. As DNA, the CDR3 is TGCGCCAGCAGTGAGTCGAAGCGAGCAGGGGAAATCTTC.

The chain employs TRBV6-2 or TRBV6-3 and TRBJ2-2; D possibly corresponds to TRBD2 (6 bases). The germline V gene has CDR1 MNHEY and CDR2 SVGEGT. This CDR3 is 14 amino acids long. V was cut by 6 bases and J by 8 bases, with 16 bases left in between. The CDR3 loop reads CASSPVQAGGELFF. In DNA, the CDR3 is TGTGCCAGCAGCCCTGTACAGGCGGGAGGGGAGCTGTTTTTT.

The chain is built from TRBV14 and TRBJ1-4; unclear D gene. Per the germline V gene, CDR1 is SGHDN and CDR2 is FVKESK. The ends were cut back, 5 bases at V and 8 bases at J, with 12 bases in the middle. The CDR3 is 13 amino acids. The CDR3 DNA sequence: TGTGCCAGCAGCAGCCGGGAAGGGGAAAAACTGTTTTTT. It translates to CASSSREGEKLFF.

This clonotype was counted a few times. The genes are TRBV28 and TRBJ2-2, with 8 bases aligning to TRBD1. Germline values: CDR1 MDHEN, CDR2 SYDVKM. With V trimmed by 5 bases and J by 7 bases, 6 bases remained unmatched. The length of the CDR3 is 14 residues. The CDR3 region is CASSEYRGVGELFF. The CDR3 DNA sequence: TGTGCCAGCAGTGAATACAGGGGGGTCGGGGAGCTGTTTTTT.

The V gene is TRBV6-5, the J gene TRBJ1-2, with 7 positions matching TRBD1. V lost 6 bases, J lost 3 bases, and 4 bases stayed unmatched. Germline V gene data show CDR1 as MNHEY and CDR2 as SVGAGI. The CDR3 covers 13 residues. This CDR3 is CASSRDSYYGYTF. In DNA, the CDR3 is TGTGCCAGCAGCAGGGACAGCTACTATGGCTACACCTTC.

The table lists this clonotype with many counts. The V and J genes are TRBV20-1 and TRBJ1-2; TRBD1 might be the D (6 bases). Looked up from germline, CDR1 is DFQATT and CDR2 is SNEGSKA (reference sequence). V was cut by 3 bases and J by 0 bases, with 8 bases left in between. The CDR3 totals 13 residues. CDR3 sequence (DNA): TGCAGTGCTAGCCGGGACACTAACTATGGCTACACCTTC. This encodes CSASRDTNYGYTF.

This clonotype was observed a handful of times. V is TRBV27 and J is TRBJ2-3, with 9 bases lining up with TRBD1. The J segment lost 4 bases and the V segment lost 11 bases, leaving 4 bases of the junction unmatched. The CDR3 has 12 residues. In germline, CDR1 is MNHEY, CDR2 SMNVEV (reference sequence). This chain's CDR3 is CAGQGMADTQYF. CDR3 DNA: TGTGCCGGACAGGGGATGGCAGATACGCAGTATTTT.

This chain uses TRBV19 with TRBJ1-5, with no clear D. Germline lookup yields CDR1 LNHDA and CDR2 SQIVND (reference sequence). The CDR3 spans 12 residues. Trimming cost V 7 bases and J 7 bases, with 11 bases left between them. The CDR3 loop is CASKGSLQPQHF. The CDR3 nucleotides read TGTGCCAGTAAAGGGTCCCTGCAGCCCCAGCATTTT. Complete variable domain (other parts from reference TRBV19 and TRBJ1-5): DGGITQSPKYLFRKEGQNVTLSCEQNLNHDAMYWYRQDPGQGLRLIYYSQIVNDFQKGDIAEGYSVSREKKESFPLTVTSAQKNPTAFYLCASKGSLQPQHFGDGTRLSIL.

The V call is TRBV29-1, the J call TRBJ2-1; 9 nucleotides align to TRBD1. Looked up from germline, CDR1 is SQVTM and CDR2 is ANQGSEA. With 7 bases clipped from V and 6 bases from J, the junction kept 13 bases outside the gene matches. The CDR3 totals 15 residues. The CDR3 sequence is CSASPGQGSPNEQFF. In DNA, the CDR3 is TGCAGCGCATCCCCGGGACAGGGTTCCCCCAATGAGCAGTTCTTC.

This clonotype was seen at least ten times. The chain recombines TRBV6-4 with TRBJ2-3; no firm D call. CDR3 length equals 14 residues. Germline CDR1 reads MRHNA; CDR2 reads SNTAGT. V was clipped by 10 bases and J by 0 bases, with 14 bases between them. The DNA for the CDR3 is TGTGCCACCTCCGAAGGGCGTAGCACAGATACGCAGTATTTT. This translates into CATSEGRSTDTQYF.

Of note for this clonotype: One junction end disagrees with the germline gene, perhaps due to a read error. J is TRBJ1-2 and V is TRBV28; D is uncertain. This CDR3 contains 15 residues. Per germline, CDR1 MDHEN and CDR2 SYDVKM. CDR3 residues: CAGSLGLIIPYGYTF. The CDR3 bases are TGTGCCGGCAGCCTCGGGTTGATAATACCCTATGGCTACACCTTC.